One TCR beta chain is described in this entry. Its antigen remains unidentified. J gave up 0 bases and V 2 bases, and 4 bases lay outside the gene matches. Germline V CDR1 and CDR2: MNHNY, SVGAGI (reference sequence). CDR3 length: 16 residues. This entry comes from a study of PD-L1 blockade in urothelial cancer. About the study: Patients had undergone 0 to 3 prior chemotherapy regimens.

PCRs each included synthetic TCR analog templates spiked in. The data were produced by immunoSEQ multiplex PCR, yet TCRdb's version contains in-frame clones alone and is incomplete. Of about 32,000 clones in the sample, 85% to 90% were seen once. Each patient gave between 1 and 8 samples of peripheral blood mononuclear cells, which were collected pretreatment and during treatment. Study-level results: Better survival was predicted by below-median pretreatment blood TCR clonality.

The sequence derives from a man aged 50 or older with urothelial cancer. The chain has TRBV6-6 and TRBJ2-1; 7 nucleotides align to TRBD1. Here the sequenced sample was PBMCs, taken around atezolizumab (anti-PD-L1) treatment. CDR3 protein: CASSYPGTDSYNEQFF. As DNA, the CDR3 is TGTGCCAGCAGTTACCCCGGGACAGACTCCTACAATGAGCAGTTCTTC.